What follows are 27 T cell receptor beta chains derived from one specimen sequenced in a study of cytomegalovirus exposure and HLA in healthy donors. Both 60 Vbeta primers and 13 Jbeta primers went into the PCR. Generated by immunoSEQ multiplex PCR, the TCRdb table keeps only in-frame clones and is missing some. Here the sample spans fewer than 250,000 clones, 83% being singletons. The sequencing sample was made of PBMCs. The receptors were gathered from a girl between 5 and 17 years old in good health and CMV-seronegative.

The chain combines TRBV4-2 with TRBJ2-3, with D perhaps TRBD2 (6 bases). The V end was cut by 4 bases, the J end by 2 bases, with 16 bases between. The CDR3 is 16 residues long. Germline values: CDR1 LGHNA, CDR2 YNFKEQ. The CDR3 bases are TGTGCCAGCAGCCCGCCACTGGCGGGGAACACAGATACGCAGTATTTT. Amino acid sequence: CASSPPLAGNTDTQYF.

This rearrangement joins TRBV9 to TRBJ2-1; 8 bases fit TRBD2. Germline lookup yields CDR1 SGDLS and CDR2 YYNGEE. The CDR3 extends over 17 amino acids. J lost 7 bases, V lost 4 bases, and 16 bases had no gene match. CDR3 sequence: CASSTAGAGTTGNEQFF. The CDR3 region has the DNA TGTGCCAGCAGCACAGCGGGGGCCGGGACAACGGGGAATGAGCAGTTCTTC.

The chain links TRBV27 to TRBJ1-1; possibly TRBD1 for D (5 bases). Germline values: CDR1 MNHEY, CDR2 SMNVEV (reference sequence). Trimming removed 6 bases at V and 1 base at J, with 12 bases between. The CDR3 has 14 residues. The CDR3 sequence: CASRRTTANTEAFF. CDR3 nucleotide sequence: TGTGCCAGCAGACGTACGACAGCGAACACTGAAGCTTTCTTT.

The rearrangement joins TRBV5-1 to TRBJ2-3; D is undetermined. The CDR3 totals 15 residues. Deletions cut 0 bases from V and 3 bases from J, with 11 bases between. Germline V lookup: CDR1 SGHRS, CDR2 YFSETQ. This CDR3 reads CASSLGAGMTDTQYF. CDR3 sequence (DNA): TGCGCCAGCAGCTTGGGGGCAGGAATGACAGATACGCAGTATTTT.

The J gene is TRBJ2-5, the V gene TRBV29-1, with 10 bases identical to TRBD2. The V segment lost 7 bases and the J segment 4 bases; nucleotides outside the gene matches: 6. The CDR3 runs 13 residues. The germline CDR1 and CDR2 sequences are SQVTM and ANQGSEA. The DNA for the CDR3 is TGCAGCGCCGGAAGCGGGGGGGTAGAGACCCAGTACTTC. Translating it yields CSAGSGGVETQYF.

The chain links TRBV19 to TRBJ1-2, with TRBD1 identical over 7 bases. Germline V lookup: CDR1 LNHDA, CDR2 SQIVND (reference sequence). The CDR3 is 13 residues long. Trimming cost V 6 bases and J 6 bases; bases outside gene matches: 7. The CDR3 here is CASRQWDSHGYTF. In DNA, the CDR3 is TGTGCCAGTAGGCAATGGGACAGCCATGGCTACACCTTC. Variable domain in full (rest from reference TRBV19 and TRBJ1-2): DGGITQSPKYLFRKEGQNVTLSCEQNLNHDAMYWYRQDPGQGLRLIYYSQIVNDFQKGDIAEGYSVSREKKESFPLTVTSAQKNPTAFYLCASRQWDSHGYTFGSGTRLTVV.

The chain has TRBV11-2 and TRBJ1-4; D remains ambiguous. CDR1 and CDR2 from the germline V gene are SGHAT and FQNNGV. The V gene lost 1 base and the J gene lost 0 bases, with 15 bases spanning the gap. The CDR3 is 18 residues long. CDR3 sequence: CASSLGLAALATNEKLFF. In DNA, the CDR3 is TGTGCCAGCAGCTTAGGGTTGGCAGCGCTCGCAACTAATGAAAAACTGTTTTTT.

The chain joins TRBV4-1 to TRBJ2-1; tentative D call: TRBD2 (6 bases). Per the germline V gene, CDR1 is MGHRA and CDR2 is YSYEKL. V was cut by 1 base and J by 5 bases, with 9 bases left in between. The CDR3 is 14 amino acids. CDR3 bases: TGCGCCAGCAGCCAAGTGGCGGGGAACAATGAGCAGTTCTTC. Amino acids: CASSQVAGNNEQFF.

The chain couples TRBV29-1 to TRBJ2-3, with 7 bases fitting TRBD2. Germline V gives CDR1 SQVTM, CDR2 ANQGSEA. The CDR3 has 15 residues. V gave up 7 bases and J gave up 4 bases; unmatched junction bases: 14. CDR3 amino acids: CSANPVGGTADTQYF. CDR3 coding DNA: TGCAGCGCGAACCCGGTGGGGGGGACTGCAGATACGCAGTATTTT.

J is TRBJ2-7 and V is TRBV28; tentatively, D is TRBD2 (5 bases). The CDR3 extends over 15 amino acids. The V end lost 3 bases, the J end lost 5 bases, and 17 bases lay between the germline ends. Germline V gene data show CDR1 as MDHEN and CDR2 as SYDVKM. CDR3 coding DNA: TGTGCCAGCAGTTTCAGGACTTCAATCGGAGACGAGCAGTACTTC. Translating it yields CASSFRTSIGDEQYF.

This clone appeared once. V gene TRBV7-2 combines with J gene TRBJ2-5; 8 nucleotides match TRBD2. There are 15 residues in the CDR3. J was trimmed by 3 bases and V by 1 base; bases with no gene match: 4. Germline CDR1 is SGHTA and CDR2 is FQGNSA. CDR3 bases: TGTGCCAGCAGCTTAGGGCTAGCGGGTAAAGAGACCCAGTACTTC. It codes for CASSLGLAGKETQYF.

The rearrangement links TRBV30 to TRBJ2-5, with a weak D call TRBD1 (6 bases). The CDR3 consists of 13 residues. Per germline, CDR1 GTSNPN and CDR2 SVGIG (reference sequence). The V end lost 4 bases, the J end lost 2 bases, and 11 bases lay between the germline ends. The CDR3 nucleotides are TGTGCCTGGAATCCAGGGGCGCAAGAGACCCAGTACTTC. Residues: CAWNPGAQETQYF.

In this sample, this clone turned up a few times. The rearrangement uses TRBV21-1 and TRBJ1-5. TRBV21-1 is flagged as a pseudogene. There are 12 residues in the CDR3. The DNA for the CDR3 is TGTGCCTGCGGGCCGCGGGATCAGCCCCAGCATTTT. Amino acids: CACGPRDQPQHF.

The rearrangement joins TRBV4-3 to TRBJ1-1, with 7 bases lining up with TRBD1. The J segment lost 5 bases and the V segment lost 1 base, leaving 4 bases of the junction unmatched. The CDR3 has 14 residues. Germline V lookup: CDR1 LGHNA, CDR2 YSLEER. CDR3 bases: TGCGCCAGCAGCCAAGCGCCAGGGGGGACTGAAGCTTTCTTT. This codes for CASSQAPGGTEAFF.

The chain recombines TRBV13 with TRBJ1-5, with D perhaps matching TRBD1 (5 bases). V dropped 7 bases and J dropped 4 bases, with 14 bases sitting between them. CDR3 length: 14 residues. Germline CDR1 reads PRHDT; CDR2 reads FYEKMQ (reference sequence). The CDR3 DNA reads TGTGCCAGCACCCTTATGGGGGGGAATCAGCCCCAGCATTTT. Translating it yields CASTLMGGNQPQHF.

The V gene is TRBV11-2, the J gene TRBJ2-5; 7 bases map to TRBD1. The germline V gene encodes CDR1 SGHAT and CDR2 FQNNGV. Trimming cost V 3 bases and J 9 bases; bases outside gene matches: 13. This CDR3 spans 15 amino acids. In DNA form, the CDR3 reads TGTGCCAGCAGCTTCGCCCTTGGACAGGACTTCTCCCAGTACTTC. Translated: CASSFALGQDFSQYF.

The chain carries TRBV7-2 and TRBJ2-7; TRBD1 matches at 9 bases. Germline CDR1 SGHTA, CDR2 FQGNSA. This CDR3 has 15 residues. V lost 0 bases and J lost 5; bases outside the gene matches: 5. CDR3 DNA sequence: TGTGCCAGCAGCTTAGCGACAGGGGGATTCAACGAGCAGTACTTC. Its translation: CASSLATGGFNEQYF. The entire variable domain, with the rest obtained from reference TRBV7-2 and TRBJ2-7, is as follows: GAGVSQSPSNKVTEKGKDVELRCDPISGHTALYWYRQSLGQGLEFLIYFQGNSAPDKSGLPSDRFSAERTGGSVSTLTIQRTQQEDSAVYLCASSLATGGFNEQYFGPGTRLTVT.

V and J are TRBV28 and TRBJ1-2; TRBD1 is a possible D gene (5 bases). V shed 4 bases and J shed 7 bases, with 13 bases lying between them. CDR3 length equals 13 residues. Germline-derived CDR1 and CDR2 are MDHEN and SYDVKM. The CDR3 region is CASSSQGFSGYTF. The CDR3 region has the DNA TGTGCCAGCAGTTCCCAGGGATTTAGTGGCTACACCTTC.

The V and J genes are TRBV5-4 and TRBJ2-5; unclear D gene. The CDR3 is 13 amino acids. Germline V gene data show CDR1 as SGHNT and CDR2 as YYREEE (reference sequence). V dropped 0 bases and J dropped 5 bases, with 8 bases sitting between them. The CDR3 DNA sequence: TGTGCCAGCAGCTTGGGGGCGTTGGAGACCCAGTACTTC. As protein: CASSLGALETQYF.

This clone was seen a few times. The chain couples TRBV4-3 to TRBJ2-1; D is unclear. Trimming removed 0 bases from V and 0 bases from J, with 6 bases in between. Germline assignment: CDR1 LGHNA and CDR2 YSLEER. The length of the CDR3 is 15 residues. In DNA, the CDR3 is TGCGCCAGCAGCCAAGAAACTGGCTCCTACAATGAGCAGTTCTTC. Its translation: CASSQETGSYNEQFF.

The V and J genes are TRBV10-1 and TRBJ1-1; 10 bases are shared with TRBD1. The ends lost 3 bases at V and 0 bases at J; junction bases unmatched: 16. CDR1 is WNHNN and CDR2 is SYGVQD in the germline V gene (reference sequence). This CDR3 is built from 20 residues. In nucleotides, the CDR3 is TGCGCCAGCAGTGACACGGGACAGGGGAGGAGAGTATGTATGAACACTGAAGCTTTCTTT. Protein product: CASSDTGQGRRVCMNTEAFF.

V is TRBV18 and J is TRBJ1-1; TRBD1 matches 7 bases. Per the germline V gene, CDR1 is KGHSH and CDR2 is LQKENI. CDR3 length: 13 amino acids. V was pared by 2 bases and J by 6 bases, with 3 bases of the junction left unmatched. Here the CDR3 reads CASSPGTAAEAFF. The CDR3 DNA follows: TGTGCCAGCTCACCAGGGACAGCAGCTGAAGCTTTCTTT. Full variable domain (missing parts from reference TRBV18 and TRBJ1-1): NAGVMQNPRHLVRRRGQEARLRCSPMKGHSHVYWYRQLPEEGLKFMVYLQKENIIDESGMPKERFSAEFPKEGPSILRIQQVVRGDSAAYFCASSPGTAAEAFFGQGTRLTVV.

The CDR3 sequence is CASSIQGSADTQYF. The CDR3 DNA reads TGTGCCAGCAGTATACAGGGTTCGGCAGATACGCAGTATTTT. This chain connects TRBV2 to TRBJ2-3, with D tentatively TRBD1 (6 bases). The V gene lost 5 bases and the J gene lost 4 bases, with 13 bases spanning the gap. CDR1 is SNHLY and CDR2 is FYNNEI in the germline V gene. The CDR3 contains 14 residues.

The rearrangement links TRBV5-8 to TRBJ1-2; TRBD1 is a possible D gene (5 bases). V was shortened by 2 bases and J by 4 bases, with 21 bases between the two germline ends. The germline gives CDR1 SGHTS, CDR2 YDEGEE. The CDR3 spans 17 residues. In DNA form, the CDR3 reads TGTGCCAGCAGCTTATACGCGACAGCCATAGGGGTCTATGGCTACACCTTC. Protein: CASSLYATAIGVYGYTF.

The chain links TRBV30 to TRBJ2-7, with D unresolved. The CDR3 runs 13 residues. Trimming took off 3 bases at V and 7 bases at J, with 16 bases between the two ends. CDR1 is GTSNPN and CDR2 is SVGIG in the germline V gene (reference sequence). This CDR3 is CAWRASRRREQYF. The CDR3 region has the DNA TGTGCCTGGAGAGCTTCCCGCCGGCGGGAGCAGTACTTC.

V usage is TRBV14 and J usage is TRBJ2-3; 12 bases fit TRBD2. The ends lost 1 base at V and 5 bases at J; junction bases unmatched: 19. Germline loops: CDR1 SGHDN, CDR2 FVKESK. This CDR3 has 21 amino acids. CDR3 nucleotide sequence: TGTGCCAGCAGCCAAGTAATCGTCCCGCGACTAGCGGGAGTTCGCGGAGATACGCAGTATTTT. It encodes CASSQVIVPRLAGVRGDTQYF.

The chain carries TRBV30 and TRBJ2-3; 8 bases are shared with TRBD2. This CDR3 comprises 17 residues. Trimming at V came to 4 bases and at J to 2 bases, leaving 14 bases not matched to a gene. CDR1 GTSNPN and CDR2 SVGIG come from the germline V gene (reference sequence). The CDR3 is CAWTSGRLTRTTDTQYF. As DNA, the CDR3 is TGTGCCTGGACTAGCGGGCGTTTAACTCGTACCACAGATACGCAGTATTTT.